The 11 T cell receptor beta chains reported below all come from one sample, sequenced in a study of blood T cell repertoires in COVID-19. TCRdb's table, derived via immunoSEQ multiplex PCR, lists solely in-frame clones and lacks some. The sample carries 64,000 or so clones, approximately 78% recorded once. The sequencing input was peripheral blood. The origin of the receptors is a man older than 75 with acute or convalescent COVID-19.

The V call is TRBV5-1, the J call TRBJ2-7, with TRBD1 matching over 8 bases. J gave up 5 bases and V 4 bases, and 5 bases lay outside the gene matches. This CDR3 has 13 residues. Per the germline V gene, CDR1 is SGHRS and CDR2 is YFSETQ. Here the CDR3 DNA reads TGCGCCAGCAGCGGATACAGGGGGGACGAGCAGTACTTC. Residues: CASSGYRGDEQYF.

Concerning this clone: Mismatch with germline at one junction end may stem from a read error. CDR3 coding DNA: TGCGCCAGCAGCTTGCGGGGGGGAGGAGCCGGGGAGCCGTTTTTT. As protein: CASSLRGGGAGEPFF. J is TRBJ2-2 and V is TRBV5-1; 8 bases are shared with TRBD2. The CDR3 sequence is 15 residues long. The germline CDR1 and CDR2 sequences are SGHRS and YFSETQ.

This clone was detected once. This rearrangement joins TRBV5-1 to TRBJ2-1, with TRBD2 identical over 7 bases. The ends lost 2 bases at V and 4 bases at J; junction bases unmatched: 6. This CDR3 contains 15 residues. Looked up from germline, CDR1 is SGHRS and CDR2 is YFSETQ. The CDR3 DNA reads TGCGCCAGCAGCTTCTTAAGCGGGGAATACAATGAGCAGTTCTTC. Protein: CASSFLSGEYNEQFF.

The chain joins TRBV11-3 to TRBJ2-1, with 10 bases lining up with TRBD2. Germline V gene sequence: CDR1 SGHNT, CDR2 YENEEA. The CDR3 loop spans 15 amino acids. Trimming at V came to 1 base and at J to 4 bases, leaving 1 base not matched to a gene. The CDR3 spells CASSLGSGGYNEQFF. DNA of the CDR3: TGTGCCAGCAGCTTAGGTAGCGGGGGGTACAATGAGCAGTTCTTC.

This clone came up once. The gene calls are TRBV11-3 and TRBJ1-1; TRBD1 agrees at 7 bases. The germline CDR1 and CDR2 sequences are SGHNT and YENEEA. The CDR3 extends over 15 amino acids. V shed 7 bases, J shed 4 bases, and the junction held 12 bases outside the gene matches. The CDR3 spells CASTSSGQGGTEAFF. In DNA, the CDR3 is TGTGCCAGCACCTCTTCAGGTCAGGGGGGCACTGAAGCTTTCTTT.

The genes are TRBV28 and TRBJ1-2; perhaps TRBD1 as D (5 bases). Germline CDR1 MDHEN, CDR2 SYDVKM. The CDR3 spans 15 residues. V lost 2 bases and J lost 4, with 14 bases in between. CDR3 in amino acids: CASSLEDTPPYGYTF. The CDR3 bases are TGTGCCAGCAGTTTAGAGGACACGCCGCCCTATGGCTACACCTTC.

V usage is TRBV7-6 and J usage is TRBJ2-1, with 13 bases lining up with TRBD2. The CDR3 length is 17 residues. CDR1 and CDR2 from the germline V gene are SGHVS and FNYEAQ. V gave up 5 bases and J gave up 6 bases; unmatched junction bases: 10. The CDR3 DNA is TGTGCCAGCAGCCCGACTCTGACTAGCGGGAGGATCAATGAGCAGTTCTTC. This encodes CASSPTLTSGRINEQFF.

This chain links TRBV7-9 with TRBJ1-1; TRBD1 aligns across 9 bases. The V and J ends lost 5 bases and 4 bases, in that order; junction bases with no gene match: 5. Per germline, CDR1 SEHNR and CDR2 FQNEAQ (reference sequence). There are 14 residues in the CDR3. The CDR3 spells CASSRLTGGTEAFF. As DNA, the CDR3 is TGTGCCAGCAGCCGACTGACAGGGGGCACTGAAGCTTTCTTT.

The V call is TRBV7-2, the J call TRBJ2-4; 8 nucleotides align to TRBD2. After removal of 5 bases from V and 0 bases from J, the junction contained 15 bases not matched to a gene. The CDR3 totals 19 residues. Germline V gene lookup returns CDR1 SGHTA and CDR2 FQGNSA. CDR3 protein: CASSPAGSGAAVAKNIQYF. CDR3 DNA sequence: TGTGCCAGCAGCCCCGCGGGTAGCGGGGCGGCCGTAGCCAAAAACATTCAGTACTTC.

The rearrangement links TRBV19 to TRBJ2-6, with D perhaps TRBD1 (6 bases). Trimming removed 6 bases from V and 3 bases from J, with 12 bases in between. CDR1 is LNHDA, CDR2 SQIVND, per germline (reference sequence). The CDR3 contains 15 residues. The CDR3 DNA reads as TGTGCCAGTAGGGACGGGACATTTGGGGCCAACGTCCTGACTTTC. This sequence encodes CASRDGTFGANVLTF. The full variable domain, in which reference TRBV19 and TRBJ2-6 provide the parts outside the CDR3, is DGGITQSPKYLFRKEGQNVTLSCEQNLNHDAMYWYRQDPGQGLRLIYYSQIVNDFQKGDIAEGYSVSREKKESFPLTVTSAQKNPTAFYLCASRDGTFGANVLTFGAGSRLTVL.

This clone was seen more than once but under ten times. The chain couples TRBV11-3 to TRBJ2-1; possibly TRBD2 for D (5 bases). The CDR3 is made up of 16 amino acids. Per the germline V gene, CDR1 is SGHNT and CDR2 is YENEEA. Trimming removed 1 base at V and 1 base at J, with 11 bases between. The CDR3 loop reads CASSLVRSESYNEQFF. CDR3 bases: TGTGCCAGCAGCTTAGTGCGTAGCGAGTCCTACAATGAGCAGTTCTTC.